The entry that follows covers one T cell receptor (beta chain) sequence. The sample originates from a study of blood T cell repertoires in COVID-19. TCRdb keeps only in-frame clones here, not all; method: immunoSEQ multiplex PCR. The data show roughly 62,000 clones, around 87% seen once. The source of this sequence is a human donor with acute or convalescent COVID-19. The donor label of this sample is uncertain. Sequencing was performed on peripheral blood.

DNA for the CDR3: TGTGCCAGCAGTGAATCACAGGGGAATGAAAAACTGTTTTTT. It translates to CASSESQGNEKLFF. This chain uses TRBV6-1 with TRBJ1-4; the match to TRBD1 covers 7 bases. The CDR3 sequence is 14 residues long. The germline V gene has CDR1 MNHNS and CDR2 SASEGT. V lost 2 bases and J lost 5; bases outside the gene matches: 2.